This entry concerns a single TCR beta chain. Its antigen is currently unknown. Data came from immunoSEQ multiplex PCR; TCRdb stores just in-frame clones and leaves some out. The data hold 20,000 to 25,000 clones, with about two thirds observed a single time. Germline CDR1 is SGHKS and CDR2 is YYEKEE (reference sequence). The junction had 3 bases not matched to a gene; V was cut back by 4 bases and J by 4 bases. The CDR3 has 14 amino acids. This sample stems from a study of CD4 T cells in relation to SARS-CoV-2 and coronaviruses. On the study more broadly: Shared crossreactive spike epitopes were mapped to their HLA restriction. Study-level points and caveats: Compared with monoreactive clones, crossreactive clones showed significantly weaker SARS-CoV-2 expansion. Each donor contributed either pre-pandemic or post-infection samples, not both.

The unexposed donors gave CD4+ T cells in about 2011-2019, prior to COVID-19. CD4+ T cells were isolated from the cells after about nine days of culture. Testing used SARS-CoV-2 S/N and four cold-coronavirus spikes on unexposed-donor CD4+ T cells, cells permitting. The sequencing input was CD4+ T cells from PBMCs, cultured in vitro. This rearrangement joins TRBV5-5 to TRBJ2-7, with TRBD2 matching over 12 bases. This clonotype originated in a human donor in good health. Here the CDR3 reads CASSRLAGEYEQYF. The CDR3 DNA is TGTGCCAGCAGCCGACTAGCGGGAGAGTACGAGCAGTACTTC.